This T cell receptor (beta chain) was found in a study of T cells in women clearing cervical HPV infection. Study details: No precancer developed; the control's incident HPV16 infection cleared within 12 months. Case blood was drawn when the lesion was first found; control blood after infection became undetectable.

This clone is deemed medium-sized by its frequency. Its target is not known. The sequence runs out 3 residues before the end of the CDR3; the remainder is reconstructed from the germline J gene. Germline lookup yields CDR1 SQVTM and CDR2 ANQGSEA. The CDR3 has 11 amino acids. V was pared by 6 bases and J by 5 bases, with 9 bases between. Regarding the study as a whole: TRBV6-7 relative abundance averaged roughly 0.1% in cases and roughly 0.17% in controls. Cases and controls were distinguished at AUC 0.65 to 0.85 by richness and V genes.

Assay used: immunoSEQ multiplex PCR; TCRdb lists only in-frame clones, some missing. This sample's table has 40,000 or so clones. Sequencing was carried out using blood buffy coat. The sequence was obtained from a woman between 18 and 70 years old with a cervical HPV16 infection that either progressed to CIN3+ or cleared (not recorded which). The chain uses TRBV29-1 and TRBJ2-3; D not resolved. CDR3 DNA, as far as it was read: TGCAGCGTCCGGGTAGGAGATACG. Translation gives CSVRVGDT. The full CDR3 reads CSVRVGDTQYF.